Listed below are T cell receptor beta chains from one sample, sequenced in a study of tumor-infiltrating lymphocytes in localized non-small cell lung cancer. Assay: immunoSEQ multiplex PCR; the TCRdb copy retains only in-frame clones and omits some. The sample carries about 25,000 clones, around 70% recorded once. Source material: lung tumor tissue. The receptors were gathered from a human donor with non-small cell lung cancer. The CDR3 runs from the conserved cysteine through the conserved F or W. A D gene is named only where the DNA matches it firmly. Size is stated for part of the rows, as once, few or many counts, or as a class when the clone is expanded.

CDR3nt	CDR3aa	v_gene	j_gene	d_gene	abundance
TGCGCCAGCACCCGCGAATGGCCTCCGAACACTGAAGCTTTCTTT	CASTREWPPNTEAFF	TRBV5-1	TRBJ1-1	-	-
TGTGCCAGCAGTTACTCCCATGCCCGCAGGGGAGGTGAGCAGTTCTTC	CASSYSHARRGGEQFF	TRBV6-5	TRBJ2-1	-	-
TGTGCCAGCAGCGACCAAGGACAGGGGAGATATGGCTACACCTTC	CASSDQGQGRYGYTF	TRBV7-2	TRBJ1-2	TRBD1	-
TGTGCCAGCACGGGACAGGGCCAAGAGACCCAGTACTTC	CASTGQGQETQYF	TRBV5-4	TRBJ2-5	TRBD1	once
TGTGCTTCCTACAGGGGTGGGACAGATACGCAGTATTTT	CASYRGGTDTQYF	TRBV30	TRBJ2-3	TRBD1	-
TGTGCCAGCAGCTTTACTAGCGGGAGCCCCCCCGGGGAGCTGTTTTTT	CASSFTSGSPPGELFF	TRBV5-6	TRBJ2-2	TRBD2	-
TGTGCCAGCAGCTTAGATCGGTTCGGCCCTAACACTGAAGCTTTCTTT	CASSLDRFGPNTEAFF	TRBV7-9	TRBJ1-1	-	-
TGTGCCAGCAGCCCGACAGGGAGTCACAATGAGCAGTTCTTC	CASSPTGSHNEQFF	TRBV7-3	TRBJ2-1	TRBD1	-
TGTGCCAGCAGCGAATCAAGCAGGGGCTCTGGGGCCAACGTCCTGACTTTC	CASSESSRGSGANVLTF	TRBV9	TRBJ2-6	-	once
TGTGCCAGCAAACCTTACAGGGGCAATGAGCAGTTCTTC	CASKPYRGNEQFF	TRBV25-1	TRBJ2-1	TRBD1	-
TGTGCCAGCAGTTCATGGGGTAGGGGGGTTGGGGGCGAGCAGTACTTC	CASSSWGRGVGGEQYF	TRBV28	TRBJ2-7	-	-
TGTGCCAGCAGTGAAGCGGGGATCAGACCCTATGGCTACACCTTC	CASSEAGIRPYGYTF	TRBV6-1	TRBJ1-2	-	-
TGTGCCAGCAGCATCGGACTAGCGGGCCCAGGGAGTGAGCAGTTCTTC	CASSIGLAGPGSEQFF	TRBV9	TRBJ2-1	TRBD2	-
TGCGCCAGCAGCCAAGAACTACAGGGTAGAGTCAATGAGCAGTTCTTC	CASSQELQGRVNEQFF	TRBV4-1	TRBJ2-1	-	-
TGTGCCAGCATGGAGACTAGCCTATTTGCCGACGAGCAGTACTTC	CASMETSLFADEQYF	TRBV2	TRBJ2-7	TRBD2	-
TGTGCCAGCAGCTTGCGAGCTAGCGGGAGTATAAAGGGTTACGAGCAGTACTTC	CASSLRASGSIKGYEQYF	TRBV5-4	TRBJ2-7	TRBD2	-
TGTGCCAGTAAATTTGAGGCAGGGTACACTGAAGCTTTCTTT	CASKFEAGYTEAFF	TRBV19	TRBJ1-1	-	-
TGTGCCAGCAGGGCGGACAGGCTTGTCACTGAAGCTTTCTTT	CASRADRLVTEAFF	TRBV5-8	TRBJ1-1	TRBD1	-
TGTGCCAGCAGCTTGACCTACCAAGAGACCCAGTACTTC	CASSLTYQETQYF	TRBV5-6	TRBJ2-5	-	once
TGTGCCAGCAGCTTAGCGACTAGCGGGAGTAGGAACGAGCAGTACTTC	CASSLATSGSRNEQYF	TRBV7-6	TRBJ2-7	TRBD2	few
TGTGCCAGCAGCTTAGGAAGGACAGATACGCAGTATTTT	CASSLGRTDTQYF	TRBV7-9	TRBJ2-3	-	-
TGTGCCAGCAGTTCAGGCCGATCTGGGGCCAACGTCCTGACTTTC	CASSSGRSGANVLTF	TRBV11-2	TRBJ2-6	-	-
TGTGCCAGCAGTCGGGACAGGGTCACTGAAGCTTTCTTT	CASSRDRVTEAFF	TRBV28	TRBJ1-1	TRBD1	medium-sized
TGTGCCAGCAGTCCTCCCACCAATGAGCAGTTCTTC	CASSPPTNEQFF	TRBV6-5	TRBJ2-1	-	few
TGTGCCAGCTACACCCGGAGAGCCTACGAGCAGTACTTC	CASYTRRAYEQYF	TRBV18	TRBJ2-7	-	-
TGCGCCAGCAGCTCGGCCTCCGGGACTAGCTCCTACGAGCAGTACTTC	CASSSASGTSSYEQYF	TRBV5-1	TRBJ2-7	TRBD2	-
TGTGCCAGCAGCCCTGGTCAGGATGAAAAACTGTTTTTT	CASSPGQDEKLFF	TRBV5-4	TRBJ1-4	-	-
TGTGCCAGCAGTTTAGGGCAATGGGGATTGGGGGAGTACCAAGAGACCCAGTACTTC	CASSLGQWGLGEYQETQYF	TRBV28	TRBJ2-5	-	-
TGTGCCAGCAGTCCCGGACAGCGCGCCGACGAGCAGTACTTC	CASSPGQRADEQYF	TRBV6-5	TRBJ2-7	-	-
TGTGCCAGTAGTCCAGAAAGGACTAGGGGTATGGATGAGCAGTTCTTC	CASSPERTRGMDEQFF	TRBV19	TRBJ2-1	TRBD2	once
TGTGCCAGCTCACCACATCCTAGCGGGACGAGATACGAGCAGTACTTC	CASSPHPSGTRYEQYF	TRBV18	TRBJ2-7	TRBD2	-
TGTGCCAGCAGCTTAGACACCGGGGAGCTGTTTTTT	CASSLDTGELFF	TRBV7-6	TRBJ2-2	-	once